This T cell receptor (beta chain) was profiled in a study of blood T cells in healthy people across ages. Study outcomes and limitations: Any changes in expanded clonotypes were possibly confounded, as donor CMV status remained unknown.

Germline lookup yields CDR1 MNHEY and CDR2 SVGEGT. The CDR3 runs to 14 residues. V lost 5 bases to trimming and J lost 8 bases, with 17 bases between them. A sample-barcoded 5' primer and a J-beta primer mix were used in a second PCR of roughly 6 to 11 cycles. TCRdb reprocessed the 5' RACE reads via MiXCR and lists one record per CDR3 protein. This sample has around 800,000 distinct CDR3 sequences, with around a quarter found just once. On this clonotype itself: Its specificity is unknown.

This same sample was also part of a study on T cells of mothers and their children. That paper adds: Evidence of persistent microchimeric T cell clones was absent.

Sequencing was carried out using blood. This clonotype was obtained from a boy aged 5-17 years in good health. V and J are TRBV6-2 or TRBV6-3 and TRBJ2-3, with TRBD1 as a possible D gene (6 bases). The CDR3 nucleotides are TGTGCCAGCAGTCGACCGACAGGAAGCTCTACGCAGTATTTT. Encoded protein: CASSRPTGSSTQYF.